The 10 T cell receptor beta chains listed next were all sequenced from one sample in a study of radiotherapy plus CTLA-4 blockade in lung cancer (dated by TCRdb to 2016 to 2019). The library was generated by the immunoSEQ multiplex PCR assay. Held by TCRdb, this immuneACCESS table contains in-frame sequences only and omits some clones. Under half of the omission traces to an unresolved V gene where checked; the cause of the rest is unknown. The sample table holds about 83,000 clones, of which around 76% were seen once. Of the sample, 4% is held by the ten largest clones. The sequencing here drew on peripheral blood, taken from a patient treated with radiotherapy plus ipilimumab. Receptor source: a human donor with non-small cell lung cancer who had a partial response to radiotherapy plus ipilimumab. Some clones in this sample may be carry-over from other donors' samples.

This chain connects TRBV7-2 to TRBJ2-2, with 10 bases fitting TRBD2. The CDR3 has 16 amino acids. Trimming cost V 5 bases and J 4 bases; bases outside gene matches: 7. Germline CDR1 and CDR2: SGHTA and FQGNSA. CDR3 residues: CASSPVAGGFTGELFF. CDR3 sequence (DNA): TGTGCCAGCAGCCCCGTAGCGGGGGGTTTCACCGGGGAGCTGTTTTTT.

This clone was counted only a few times. The chain links TRBV19 to TRBJ1-1; TRBD1 aligns across 7 bases. CDR1 is LNHDA and CDR2 is SQIVND in the germline V gene (reference sequence). CDR3 length: 13 residues. J gave up 6 bases and V 9 bases, and 10 bases lay outside the gene matches. CDR3 bases: TGTGCCAGCCTAGACAGGGCCCTTGCTGAAGCTTTCTTT. Its protein product is CASLDRALAEAFF.

The chain uses TRBV28 and TRBJ2-2, with 9 bases aligning to TRBD2. The CDR3 runs 17 residues. Germline V gene data show CDR1 as MDHEN and CDR2 as SYDVKM. V shed 2 bases and J 3 bases; nucleotides not matched to a gene: 7. CDR3 DNA sequence: TGTGCCAGCAGTTTAATACCGGGACTAGCTTACACCGGGGAGCTGTTTTTT. It yields the protein CASSLIPGLAYTGELFF. Full variable domain (remainder filled in from reference TRBV28 and TRBJ2-2): DVKVTQSSRYLVKRTGEKVFLECVQDMDHENMFWYRQDPGLGLRLIYFSYDVKMKEKGDIPEGYSVSREKKERFSLILESASTNQTSMYLCASSLIPGLAYTGELFFGEGSRLTVL.

This rearrangement joins TRBV1 to TRBJ2-7; the table's D gene call, TRBD2, was not cross checked with the DNA. TRBV1 is a pseudogene locus. The CDR3 loop spans 17 amino acids. CDR3 amino acids: CTSSQDRRGYETYEQYF. In DNA, the CDR3 is TGCACCAGCAGCCAAGATCGTCGGGGATACGAGACCTACGAGCAGTACTTC.

The chain is built from TRBV21-1 and TRBJ2-7; TRBD1 is the table's D call, not checked against the DNA. TRBV21-1 is assigned pseudogene status. The CDR3 sequence is 12 residues long. The CDR3 loop is CASSKQGYEQYF. The CDR3 region has the DNA TGTGCCAGCAGCAAACAGGGGTACGAGCAGTACTTC.

The V and J genes are TRBV6-5 and TRBJ2-3, with 10 bases matching TRBD1. The V gene end was trimmed by 5 bases and the J gene end by 5 bases; junction bases not matched to a gene: 7. Per the germline V gene, CDR1 is MNHEY and CDR2 is SVGAGI. CDR3 length: 15 amino acids. The CDR3 is CASSPPGQGVDTQYF. In nucleotides, the CDR3 is TGTGCCAGCAGTCCGCCCGGACAGGGGGTAGATACGCAGTATTTT.

This rearrangement joins TRBV7-2 to TRBJ1-2, with D maybe TRBD1 (6 bases). The CDR3 is 15 residues long. The V and J ends lost 3 bases and 0 bases respectively, with 11 bases between them. Germline CDR1 reads SGHTA; CDR2 reads FQGNSA. The CDR3: CASSFQQGSNYGYTF. CDR3 in DNA: TGTGCCAGCAGCTTTCAACAGGGTTCTAACTATGGCTACACCTTC.

J is TRBJ2-7 and V is TRBV7-9; TRBD1 matches 7 bases. The germline gives CDR1 SEHNR, CDR2 FQNEAQ (reference sequence). The ends lost 0 bases at V and 4 bases at J; junction bases unmatched: 3. The CDR3 runs 14 residues. CDR3 coding DNA: TGTGCCAGCAGCTTAGCGGGACAGCTTTACGAGCAGTACTTC. Residues: CASSLAGQLYEQYF.

The chain employs TRBV28 and TRBJ2-7; TRBD1 matches at 8 bases. The CDR3 is made up of 13 amino acids. Germline CDR1 is MDHEN and CDR2 is SYDVKM. J gave up 3 bases and V 6 bases, and 4 bases lay outside the gene matches. For the CDR3, the DNA is TGTGCCAGCAGACCCAGGGGGCTCTACGAGCAGTACTTC. Translation gives CASRPRGLYEQYF. Based on the CDR3 plus reference TRBV28 and TRBJ2-7, the full variable domain is DVKVTQSSRYLVKRTGEKVFLECVQDMDHENMFWYRQDPGLGLRLIYFSYDVKMKEKGDIPEGYSVSREKKERFSLILESASTNQTSMYLCASRPRGLYEQYFGPGTRLTVT.

The chain links TRBV10-2 to TRBJ2-7, with 12 bases identical to TRBD1. Per the germline V gene, CDR1 is WSHSY and CDR2 is SAAADI. J was trimmed by 3 bases and V by 2 bases; bases with no gene match: 2. There are 15 residues in the CDR3. CDR3 sequence reads: CASSEGTGGRYEQYF. CDR3 bases: TGCGCCAGCAGTGAGGGGACAGGGGGCCGCTACGAGCAGTACTTC.